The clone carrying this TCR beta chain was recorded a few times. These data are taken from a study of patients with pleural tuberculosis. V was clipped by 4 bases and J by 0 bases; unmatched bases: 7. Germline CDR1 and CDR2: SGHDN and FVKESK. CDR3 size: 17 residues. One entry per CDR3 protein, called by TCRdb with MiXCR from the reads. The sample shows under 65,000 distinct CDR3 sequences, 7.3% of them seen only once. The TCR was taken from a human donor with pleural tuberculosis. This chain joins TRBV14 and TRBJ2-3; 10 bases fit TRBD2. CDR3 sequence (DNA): TGTGCCAGCAGCCCTGGGACTAGCGTAACTAGCACAGATACGCAGTATTTT. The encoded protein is CASSPGTSVTSTDTQYF.